This TCR beta chain was identified in a study of blood T cell repertoires in COVID-19 (dated by TCRdb to 2020 to 2022). Turning to the overall study: Samples covering the acute and convalescent phases of COVID-19 were provided by collaborators in the United States, Italy and Spain. The material from the prospective study consisted of cDNA or gDNA derived from T cells, B-cell-depleted T cells, or PBMCs. Deeply sampled blood TCRbeta repertoires from subjects exposed to, actively infected with, or recovered from COVID-19 were included in the dataset. The repertoires were released in a freely available public database meant as a resource for research on the immune response to SARS-CoV-2. The samples were drawn from two sources: the first 160 participants of the ongoing ImmuneRACE study, and fewer than 1,500 subjects contributed by 6 global collaborators. Nearly every sample came with metadata listing a de-identified subject ID, COVID-19 status, age in years and sex. HLA class I and class II types, where available, came from metadata supplied by the sample provider rather than from assay-based typing.

General study outcomes and caveats: The amount of clinical and demographic metadata varied by source and participant and was provided uncurated.

The collaborating institutions used their own protocols to collect whole blood in K2EDTA tubes. For TCRbeta analysis, collaborator samples were shipped as frozen whole blood, as isolated PBMCs, or as DNA extracted from either sample type. TCRbeta CDR3 regions were amplified from genomic DNA by means of the immunoSEQ Assay, a bias-controlled multiplex PCR. From the authors' description of their analysis: Nucleated cell counts per sample were estimated from amplification of reference gene primers within the assay. Sequence reads were collapsed and filtered to measure the absolute abundance of every unique TCRbeta CDR3 rearrangement. For each sample, productive Simpson clonality was calculated as the square root of Simpson's diversity index over productive rearrangements. The table was pulled from immuneACCESS by TCRdb, which kept in-frame rearrangements only. Such tables lose some clones; where checked, under half of the loss comes from unresolved V genes, and the rest has no known cause. V, J and clone size derive from that table, while D and trimming were established from the DNA sequence. For this sample the table gives roughly 110,000 clones, of which 84% were detected only once. Jointly, the top ten make up less than 9.5% of the sample.

Measured from the cysteine to the phenylalanine, the CDR3 is 15 residues long. CDR3 DNA is the only sequence kept; it has 45 bases, read in frame from the first base. In the germline V gene (reference sequence), CDR1 corresponds to LNHDA and CDR2 to SQIVND. Between the V and J ends, shortened by 5 bases and 6 bases respectively, the junction contains 19 bases. This clone has just a few counts. The antigen this receptor binds is unknown. The record has no base qualities; no much larger clone is one base away. This receptor was taken from a woman between 40 and 50 years old with acute or convalescent COVID-19. The sample consisted of peripheral blood. The rearranged chain carries TRBV19 and TRBJ1-2; the D gene is unclear. The DNA sequence is as follows: TGTGCCAGTAGTCACGAGGTCCCTGCAGTGCATGGCTACACCTTC. This yields the protein CASSHEVPAVHGYTF.